What follows are 15 T cell receptor beta chains derived from one specimen sequenced in a study of OX40 agonist ivuxolimab in advanced cancers. Profiled with immunoSEQ multiplex PCR; TCRdb holds only in-frame clones, not every one. This table has tens of thousands of clones, about 90% appearing once. The sequenced sample was CD4+ or CD8+ T cells sorted from blood, obtained in a trial of the OX40 agonist ivuxolimab. These receptors came from an adult with an advanced solid tumor such as melanoma, head and neck, liver or kidney cancer.

The chain combines TRBV15 with TRBJ1-3, with D perhaps TRBD1 (5 bases). The CDR3 contains 16 residues. Germline assignment: CDR1 LNHNV and CDR2 YYDKDF (reference sequence). Trimming took 0 bases from V and 4 from J, leaving 13 bases between them. The CDR3 reads CATSRDFEGTGNTIYF. In DNA form, the CDR3 reads TGTGCCACCAGCAGAGATTTTGAGGGGACGGGAAACACCATATATTTT.

V usage is TRBV6-6 and J usage is TRBJ2-5; D not certain. Germline V gene sequence: CDR1 MNHNY, CDR2 SVGAGI (reference sequence). V dropped 6 bases and J dropped 4 bases, with 18 bases sitting between them. The CDR3 runs 15 residues. CDR3 amino acids: CASRVRTLAGETQYF. The CDR3 DNA follows: TGTGCCAGCAGAGTAAGGACCTTAGCTGGAGAGACCCAGTACTTC.

J is TRBJ1-5 and V is TRBV5-5, with TRBD1 matching over 11 bases. This CDR3 contains 16 residues. In germline, CDR1 is SGHKS, CDR2 YYEKEE (reference sequence). V lost 1 base and J lost 6; bases outside the gene matches: 6. In DNA form, the CDR3 reads TGTGCCAGCAGCTTGAGTCCGGACAGGGGGCTTCAGCCCCAGCATTTT. It translates to CASSLSPDRGLQPQHF.

The chain combines TRBV6-1 with TRBJ2-3; D gene uncertain. With 6 bases removed from V and 3 bases from J, the gap between germline ends came to 10 bases. The germline V gene encodes CDR1 MNHNS and CDR2 SASEGT. The CDR3 length is 13 residues. In nucleotides, the CDR3 is TGTGCCAGCAGAATGTTGGGTACAGATACGCAGTATTTT. Protein: CASRMLGTDTQYF.

V is TRBV7-3 and J is TRBJ1-5; tentatively, D is TRBD1 (5 bases). The CDR3 covers 13 residues. Trimming cost V 5 bases and J 4 bases, with 9 bases left between them. CDR1 and CDR2 (germline): SGHTA, FQGTGA. CDR3 coding DNA: TGTGCCAGCAGCCCGGGGCGAAATCAGCCCCAGCATTTT. Amino acid sequence: CASSPGRNQPQHF. Based on the CDR3 plus reference TRBV7-3 and TRBJ1-5, the full variable domain is GAGVSQTPSNKVTEKGKYVELRCDPISGHTALYWYRQSLGQGPEFLIYFQGTGAADDSGLPNDRFFAVRPEGSVSTLKIQRTERGDSAVYLCASSPGRNQPQHFGDGTRLSIL.

The chain is built from TRBV19 and TRBJ2-1; the D is unclear. V was shortened by 7 bases and J by 4 bases, with 14 bases between the two germline ends. The CDR3 contains 14 residues. Germline V CDR1 and CDR2: LNHDA, SQIVND (reference sequence). The chain's CDR3 is CASTFDSMYNEQFF. As DNA, the CDR3 is TGTGCCAGTACTTTCGACTCAATGTACAATGAGCAGTTCTTC. The whole variable domain, remainder taken from reference TRBV19 and TRBJ2-1, is DGGITQSPKYLFRKEGQNVTLSCEQNLNHDAMYWYRQDPGQGLRLIYYSQIVNDFQKGDIAEGYSVSREKKESFPLTVTSAQKNPTAFYLCASTFDSMYNEQFFGPGTRLTVL.

The V call is TRBV23-1, the J call TRBJ1-3; D might be TRBD1 (5 bases). TRBV23-1 is reported as an ORF; its role is uncertain. The CDR3 totals 13 residues. Trimming removed 11 bases at V and 7 bases at J, with 18 bases between. CDR3 coding DNA: TGCGCCCCCGCCCCGGGGGACGGTAACACCATATATTTT. Encoded protein: CAPAPGDGNTIYF.

The rearrangement links TRBV11-2 to TRBJ1-1; D remains unclear. Germline lookup yields CDR1 SGHAT and CDR2 FQNNGV. This CDR3 has 15 amino acids. V dropped 1 base and J dropped 1 base, with 10 bases sitting between them. CDR3 DNA sequence: TGTGCCAGCAGCTTAGGGCTCGGCCAGAACACTGAAGCTTTCTTT. It yields the protein CASSLGLGQNTEAFF. Full variable domain (rest looked up from reference TRBV11-2 and TRBJ1-1): EAGVAQSPRYKIIEKRQSVAFWCNPISGHATLYWYQQILGQGPKLLIQFQNNGVVDDSQLPKDRFSAERLKGVDSTLKIQPAKLEDSAVYLCASSLGLGQNTEAFFGQGTRLTVV.

J is TRBJ1-6 and V is TRBV6-1, with TRBD1 as a possible D gene (5 bases). This CDR3 is 17 amino acids long. Looked up from germline, CDR1 is MNHNS and CDR2 is SASEGT. V was trimmed by 0 bases and J by 7 bases, leaving 16 bases between them. The DNA of the CDR3 is TGTGCCAGCAGTGAAGCGCGGGGCCTGGGAGGGAATTCACCCCTCCACTTT. Protein product: CASSEARGLGGNSPLHF.

The V call is TRBV2, the J call TRBJ1-4; a weak D match, TRBD1 (6 bases). The CDR3 totals 14 residues. CDR1 and CDR2 (germline): SNHLY, FYNNEI. The V and J ends lost 4 bases and 6 bases respectively, with 12 bases between them. The CDR3 nucleotides are TGTGCCAGCAGTGGGGCAGCAGGGGATGAAAAACTGTTTTTT. It specifies CASSGAAGDEKLFF.

V and J are TRBV7-9 and TRBJ2-7; no clear D gene. The CDR3 runs 13 residues. Germline V CDR1 and CDR2: SEHNR, FQNEAQ (reference sequence). The V and J ends lost 4 bases and 5 bases respectively, with 12 bases between them. CDR3 loop: CASSSPGTDEQYF. CDR3 coding DNA: TGTGCCAGCAGCTCCCCGGGCACGGACGAGCAGTACTTC.

This sequence joins TRBV4-1 and TRBJ2-5, with D unresolved. The germline CDR1 and CDR2 sequences are MGHRA and YSYEKL. V was trimmed by 4 bases and J by 7 bases, leaving 7 bases between them. This CDR3 spans 11 amino acids. The CDR3 sequence is CASSLLGTQYF. As DNA, the CDR3 is TGCGCCAGCAGCCTCTTGGGGACCCAGTACTTC.

The chain couples TRBV9 to TRBJ2-1; the D is unclear. There are 12 residues in the CDR3. The V gene lost 3 bases and the J gene lost 8 bases, with 9 bases spanning the gap. CDR1 and CDR2 from the germline V gene are SGDLS and YYNGEE. The CDR3 nucleotides are TGTGCCAGCAGCGCCCGGCACTATGAGCAGTTCTTC. Its protein product is CASSARHYEQFF.

The chain uses TRBV21-1 and TRBJ2-3; TRBD1 is the table's D call and was not checked against the DNA. TRBV21-1 is annotated as a pseudogene. This CDR3 comprises 16 residues. This chain's CDR3 is CASSKSIGQETDTQYF. The CDR3 nucleotides read TGTGCCAGCAGCAAAAGTATTGGACAGGAAACAGATACGCAGTATTTT.

The chain joins TRBV7-9 to TRBJ2-3; D is ambiguous. Germline-derived CDR1 and CDR2 are SEHNR and FQNEAQ (reference sequence). CDR3 length equals 10 residues. V was trimmed by 7 bases and J by 6 bases, leaving 5 bases between them. The CDR3 region has the DNA TGTGCCAGCATCGAGGATACGCAGTATTTT. Its translation: CASIEDTQYF.